These 21 T cell receptor beta chains were all obtained from the same sample, sequenced in a study of shared clonotypes between healthy human individuals. Naive CD8 populations comprised CD45RO-negative cells positively selected for CCR7, excluding terminally differentiated effector memory CD45RA+ cells. Method: immunoSEQ multiplex PCR; TCRdb's copy keeps in-frame clones and lacks some. This table has some 2 million clones, about 94% appearing once. The sample taken for sequencing was naive CD8+ T cells sorted from blood. The receptors were gathered from a man younger than 35 in good health.

The V and J genes are TRBV15 and TRBJ1-2, with D uncertain. Trimming took off 1 base at V and 7 bases at J, with 13 bases between the two ends. The CDR3 sequence is 14 residues long. The germline V gene encodes CDR1 LNHNV and CDR2 YYDKDF (reference sequence). The CDR3 DNA is TGTGCCACCAGCAGAGGGACGGCGATGAGTGGCTACACCTTC. Its protein is CATSRGTAMSGYTF.

The chain uses TRBV2 and TRBJ1-1; the D gene is possibly TRBD1 (5 bases). CDR3 length: 15 residues. Germline CDR1 SNHLY, CDR2 FYNNEI. Between the trimmed V and J ends, which lost 4 bases and 3 bases, there was a span of 15 bases. The CDR3 region is CASSGWGFGDTEAFF. The CDR3 DNA is TGTGCCAGCAGTGGGTGGGGGTTTGGGGACACTGAAGCTTTCTTT.

This chain joins TRBV4-1 and TRBJ1-1, with 7 bases matching TRBD1. V trimming: 1 base; J trimming: 4 bases; junction bases outside the gene matches: 6. Germline loops: CDR1 MGHRA, CDR2 YSYEKL. There are 15 residues in the CDR3. CDR3 region: CASSQVVTGLTEAFF. The CDR3 DNA reads TGCGCCAGCAGCCAAGTCGTGACAGGGCTCACTGAAGCTTTCTTT.

This chain uses TRBV4-3 with TRBJ2-1, with 11 nucleotides matching TRBD2. The CDR3 contains 17 residues. Germline assignment: CDR1 LGHNA and CDR2 YSLEER. The ends lost 0 bases at V and 5 bases at J; junction bases unmatched: 6. The CDR3 sequence is CASSQDLAGGQNNEQFF. DNA of the CDR3: TGCGCCAGCAGCCAAGATCTAGCGGGAGGACAAAACAATGAGCAGTTCTTC.

This clone occurred once. CDR3 DNA sequence: TGTGCCAGCAGCTTGTATGAAGCTTTCTTT. Translation gives CASSLYEAFF. The V call is TRBV7-9, the J call TRBJ1-1; unclear D gene. This CDR3 is 10 amino acids long. Trimming took 3 bases from V and 7 from J, leaving 3 bases between them. Germline V lookup: CDR1 SEHNR, CDR2 FQNEAQ (reference sequence). The variable domain in full, completed from reference TRBV7-9 and TRBJ1-1, reads DTGVSQNPRHKITKRGQNVTFRCDPISEHNRLYWYRQTLGQGPEFLTYFQNEAQLEKSRLLSDRFSAERPKGSFSTLEIQRTEQGDSAMYLCASSLYEAFFGQGTRLTVV.

J is TRBJ2-5 and V is TRBV6-5, with 9 bases aligning to TRBD2. After removal of 2 bases from V and 5 bases from J, the junction contained 6 bases not matched to a gene. The germline V gene encodes CDR1 MNHEY and CDR2 SVGAGI. The CDR3 consists of 15 residues. CDR3 protein: CASSYPGGGAETQYF. The CDR3 coding sequence is TGTGCCAGCAGTTACCCCGGCGGGGGGGCGGAGACCCAGTACTTC.

Comment on this clone: Within the sample, other DNA sequences also encode this same CDR3. The chain has TRBV5-1 and TRBJ2-1; TRBD2 matches 13 bases. Per the germline V gene, CDR1 is SGHRS and CDR2 is YFSETQ. CDR3 length equals 17 residues. Trimming at V came to 4 bases and at J to 1 base, leaving 5 bases not matched to a gene. CDR3 bases: TGCGCCAGCAGCCCCGGACTAGCGGGAGTGTCCTACAATGAGCAGTTCTTC. This translates into CASSPGLAGVSYNEQFF.

This chain uses TRBV7-9 with TRBJ2-7; D might be TRBD2 (8 bases). Trimming pared 0 bases from V and 0 bases from J, leaving 18 bases between. The CDR3 runs 18 residues. Germline CDR1 SEHNR, CDR2 FQNEAQ (reference sequence). The CDR3 coding sequence is TGTGCCAGCAGCTTAGCGGAGGGACAGCGGGGGAGCTCCTACGAGCAGTACTTC. Amino acid sequence: CASSLAEGQRGSSYEQYF.

The rearrangement joins TRBV9 to TRBJ2-3; D is perhaps TRBD1 or TRBD2 (6 bases each). The CDR3 has 14 residues. The germline gives CDR1 SGDLS, CDR2 YYNGEE. Trimming stripped 4 bases from V and 4 bases from J, with 13 bases between. The CDR3 loop is CASSPGAGSDTQYF. CDR3 DNA: TGTGCCAGCAGCCCGGGGGCGGGGTCAGATACGCAGTATTTT.

J is TRBJ2-5 and V is TRBV27; D is perhaps TRBD2 (6 bases). The CDR3 is 15 amino acids. Trimming left V 6 bases short and J 0 bases short, with 14 bases between. Per germline, CDR1 MNHEY and CDR2 SMNVEV (reference sequence). The CDR3 bases are TGTGCCAGCAGGAGGAGGACTACCTACCAAGAGACCCAGTACTTC. This gives the protein CASRRRTTYQETQYF.

The chain has TRBV27 and TRBJ2-7; 10 positions match TRBD2. In germline, CDR1 is MNHEY, CDR2 SMNVEV (reference sequence). V lost 7 bases to trimming and J lost 2 bases; unmatched junction nucleotides: 5. The CDR3 runs 14 residues. The CDR3 here is CASKIAGGPYEQYF. For the CDR3, the DNA is TGTGCCAGCAAGATAGCGGGAGGACCCTACGAGCAGTACTTC.

The V gene is TRBV29-1, the J gene TRBJ2-3; 7 nucleotides match TRBD2. The V segment lost 3 bases and the J segment 5 bases; nucleotides outside the gene matches: 8. This CDR3 is 14 amino acids long. Germline V lookup: CDR1 SQVTM, CDR2 ANQGSEA. CDR3 region: CSVETGTKVDTQYF. The CDR3 coding sequence is TGCAGCGTTGAGACCGGGACTAAGGTAGATACGCAGTATTTT.

The gene calls are TRBV27 and TRBJ1-1; TRBD1 matches at 8 bases. Germline CDR1 MNHEY, CDR2 SMNVEV (reference sequence). The CDR3 has 13 amino acids. V was clipped by 4 bases and J by 8 bases; unmatched bases: 6. Here the CDR3 reads CASSYRTGTEAFF. The CDR3 nucleotides are TGTGCCAGCAGTTATAGGACAGGGACCGAAGCTTTCTTT.

The chain has TRBV2 and TRBJ2-1; 7 bases are a match to TRBD2. Losses at the gene ends were 7 bases for V and 2 bases for J; bases not matched to a gene: 8. The CDR3 contains 15 residues. Germline CDR1 is SNHLY and CDR2 is FYNNEI. CDR3 protein: CASKYGTNTYNEQFF. For the CDR3, the DNA is TGTGCCAGCAAGTATGGGACTAACACCTACAATGAGCAGTTCTTC.

The rearrangement joins TRBV6-5 to TRBJ2-2; D call uncertain. CDR1 is MNHEY, CDR2 SVGAGI, per germline. The CDR3 has 15 amino acids. The V end was cut by 2 bases, the J end by 4 bases, with 11 bases between. The chain's CDR3 is CASSYGISSTGELFF. CDR3 coding DNA: TGTGCCAGCAGTTACGGTATAAGCTCCACCGGGGAGCTGTTTTTT.

DNA of the CDR3: TGCGCCAGCAGCCAAGACAGGGTATTCATGAACACTGAAGCTTTCTTT. Translation gives CASSQDRVFMNTEAFF. V usage is TRBV4-1 and J usage is TRBJ1-1, with TRBD1 as a possible D gene (5 bases). The CDR3 contains 16 residues. Germline lookup yields CDR1 MGHRA and CDR2 YSYEKL. Trimming pared 0 bases from V and 0 bases from J, leaving 11 bases between.

This chain joins TRBV7-9 and TRBJ2-7; 10 bases are shared with TRBD1. V shed 5 bases, J shed 2 bases, and the junction held 9 bases outside the gene matches. This CDR3 region has 16 residues. From germline, CDR1 is SEHNR and CDR2 FQNEAQ (reference sequence). DNA for the CDR3: TGTGCCAGCAGCACGGGACAGGGGAGAGGCACCTACGAGCAGTACTTC. Translating it yields CASSTGQGRGTYEQYF.

This clone has just one count. V is TRBV13 and J is TRBJ2-3; 9 bases agree with TRBD2. Germline V CDR1 and CDR2: PRHDT, FYEKMQ (reference sequence). The length of the CDR3 is 16 residues. The V gene end was trimmed by 8 bases and the J gene end by 4 bases; junction bases not matched to a gene: 13. The CDR3 DNA reads TGTGCCAGCCTCCCTCTTTCTAGCGGGGTCGCAGATACGCAGTATTTT. This gives the protein CASLPLSSGVADTQYF.

V is TRBV14 and J is TRBJ2-5; D may be TRBD1 (5 bases). V lost 3 bases and J 3 bases, leaving 14 bases between the germline ends. Germline-derived CDR1 and CDR2 are SGHDN and FVKESK. The CDR3 consists of 15 residues. The CDR3 DNA sequence: TGTGCCAGCAGCCATGACGACAGATTCGAAGAGACCCAGTACTTC. Protein product: CASSHDDRFEETQYF.

The chain recombines TRBV9 with TRBJ1-6; 10 nucleotides agree with TRBD1. The CDR3 length is 15 residues. With V trimmed by 3 bases and J by 9 bases, 6 bases remained unmatched. The germline gives CDR1 SGDLS, CDR2 YYNGEE. The CDR3: CASSGTGTGVSPLHF. For the CDR3, the DNA is TGTGCCAGCAGCGGGACCGGGACAGGGGTTTCACCCCTCCACTTT.

The chain recombines TRBV25-1 with TRBJ2-2; the D gene could be TRBD1 or TRBD2 (5 bases each). The CDR3 covers 14 residues. V lost 3 bases, J lost 5 bases, and 10 bases lay in between. Germline V lookup: CDR1 MGHDK, CDR2 SYGVNS. CDR3 bases: TGTGCCAGCAGTGATCGAGAGGGGACCGGGGAGCTGTTTTTT. Its translation: CASSDREGTGELFF.